There are a few counts of the clone carrying this T cell receptor beta chain. Its antigen is undetermined. The source of the sample is a study of T-cell memory formation after mild COVID-19. For the study at large: Each donor largely had its own TCR clusters. Study results and caveats: Among clones peaking at day 37 in the second wave, SARS-CoV-2 specificity remained unconfirmed. Later expanders leaned toward CD4+, whereas clones contracting from day 15 to 85 were balanced CD4/CD8. Cross-reactive memory seemingly joined, as some responding clones were found in pre-infection memory.

TCRdb used MiXCR to reprocess the 5' RACE reads, holding one entry per CDR3 protein. This sample yields a few hundred thousand distinct CDR3 sequences, of which 7.5% to 9.5% are seen a single time; less than 25% belongs to the top ten. This TCR derives from a man between 18 and 35 years old who had mild COVID-19 (a few samples of this study predate the infection). Cell type and time point are not known. Sequencing was carried out using PBMCs or a T cell subset sorted from them (not recorded which).

The DNA of the CDR3 is TGTGCCAGCAGCAGCGAAGGGGAAAACTATGGCTACACCTTC. It is translated as CASSSEGENYGYTF. The chain is built from TRBV6-5 and TRBJ1-2, with a tentative D call TRBD1 (5 bases). Germline V gene lookup returns CDR1 MNHEY and CDR2 SVGAGI. The CDR3 is 14 amino acids. V shed 6 bases and J shed 2 bases, with 13 bases lying between them.